Listed here are 8 T cell receptor beta chains from one sample, sequenced in a study of CD8 T cells in Susac syndrome. A quantity of roughly 0.5 to 1 ug RNA underwent reverse transcription using random hexamers. One entry per CDR3 protein results from TCRdb running MiXCR on the immunoSEQ multiplex PCR reads. This table has approximately 210,000 distinct CDR3 sequences, 95% appearing once. The sample taken for sequencing was CD4+ T cells from PBMCs. Receptors were obtained from a human donor with multiple sclerosis.

This clonotype has just a few counts. The chain combines TRBV12-3 or TRBV12-4 with TRBJ1-1; D may be TRBD1 (6 bases). V gave up 1 base and J gave up 11 bases, with 8 bases separating them. The CDR3 is 11 amino acids. CDR3 coding DNA: TGTGCCAGCAGTTTAGGGCAGGGGGCTTTCTTT. Amino acid sequence: CASSLGQGAFF.

The CDR3, as DNA: TGCAGTGCTAGAGATCAAGGTGATGGCTACACCTTC. Encoded protein: CSARDQGDGYTF. V is TRBV20-1 and J is TRBJ1-2; D gene unclear. V was trimmed by 0 bases and J by 6 bases, leaving 8 bases between them. The CDR3 extends over 12 amino acids. CDR1 and CDR2 from the germline V gene are DFQATT and SNEGSKA (reference sequence).

V is TRBV9 and J is TRBJ2-7; D remains ambiguous. This CDR3 region has 12 residues. V was shortened by 0 bases and J by 6 bases, with 7 bases between the two germline ends. Germline-derived CDR1 and CDR2 are SGDLS and YYNGEE. Here the CDR3 reads CASSVASGEQYF. Written as DNA, the CDR3 is TGTGCCAGCAGCGTAGCTTCTGGCGAGCAGTACTTC.

The V and J genes are TRBV20-1 and TRBJ1-6, with TRBD1 matching 10 bases. The CDR3 loop spans 14 amino acids. Germline CDR1 and CDR2: DFQATT and SNEGSKA (reference sequence). V shed 5 bases, J shed 3 bases, and the junction held 1 base outside the gene matches. As DNA, the CDR3 is TGCAGTGCTCGGACAGGGGGCTATAATTCACCCCTCCACTTT. Protein sequence: CSARTGGYNSPLHF.

This clonotype is a singleton in its sample. The V gene is TRBV7-9, the J gene TRBJ2-3; the match to TRBD1 covers 7 bases. With 5 bases clipped from V and 1 base from J, the junction kept 6 bases outside the gene matches. CDR1 and CDR2 (germline): SEHNR, FQNEAQ (reference sequence). CDR3 size: 15 residues. CDR3 loop: CASSLDRDRTDTQYF. In DNA form, the CDR3 reads TGTGCCAGCAGCCTCGACAGGGATCGCACAGATACGCAGTATTTT.

The genes are TRBV20-1 and TRBJ2-7; D possibly matches TRBD1 or TRBD2 (5 bases each). Germline V gene sequence: CDR1 DFQATT, CDR2 SNEGSKA (reference sequence). V lost 3 bases, J lost 6 bases, and 18 bases lay in between. There are 14 residues in the CDR3. Written as DNA, the CDR3 is TGCAGTGCTAGCACCGGGACCGGTTGGAGCGAGCAGTACTTC. Amino acids: CSASTGTGWSEQYF.

This clonotype was detected only a few times. The CDR3 DNA is TGTGCCAGTAGTATCGGACAGAAAGAGACCCAGTACTTC. Residues: CASSIGQKETQYF. The J gene is TRBJ2-5, the V gene TRBV19, with D tentatively TRBD1 (6 bases). Germline V gene sequence: CDR1 LNHDA, CDR2 SQIVND (reference sequence). The CDR3 runs to 13 residues. V dropped 3 bases and J dropped 3 bases, with 8 bases sitting between them.

The chain recombines TRBV29-1 with TRBJ2-5; D gene unclear. Per germline, CDR1 SQVTM and CDR2 ANQGSEA. Trimming cost V 0 bases and J 5 bases, with 4 bases left between them. CDR3 length: 11 amino acids. The chain's CDR3 is CSVEEVETQYF. The CDR3 DNA sequence: TGCAGCGTTGAAGAGGTGGAGACCCAGTACTTC. Together with reference TRBV29-1 and TRBJ2-5, the CDR3 gives the full variable domain: SAVISQKPSRDICQRGTSLTIQCQVDSQVTMMFWYRQQPGQSLTLIATANQGSEATYESGFVIDKFPISRPNLTFSTLTVSNMSPEDSSIYLCSVEEVETQYFGPGTRLLVL.